This TCR beta chain was recorded in a study of human T cells and chemical hapten exposure. Study at large: 2% DPC applied to a roughly 2 cm by roughly 2 cm arm area sensitized donors. Whole-study findings and limits: Clustering by CDR3 similarity yielded significantly more large clusters from expanded TCRs than controls.

Regarding time point: pre-sensitization, week 0. The treatment is: therapeutic diphenylcyclopropenone sensitization with weekly scalp DPC. Unique molecular identifiers were affixed to discrete cDNA molecules within the library. Using its own MiXCR run on the RACE reads, TCRdb lists one record per CDR3 protein. This table holds 280,000 or so distinct CDR3 sequences, approximately 8% found once. As for this clonotype: Its target is unknown.

CDR1 is SGHRS, CDR2 YFSETQ, per germline. This CDR3 has 16 residues. The trim removed 4 bases at V and 2 bases at J, leaving 6 bases unmatched. The chain joins TRBV5-1 to TRBJ2-6; 7 bases are a match to TRBD2. This clonotype was obtained from a man in his late teens or twenties with alopecia areata. Some clones in this sample may be carry-over from other donors' samples. The source was whole blood, collected in connection with sensitization to the hapten diphenylcyclopropenone (DPC). In DNA, the CDR3 is TGCGCCAGCAGCATAACTGCGGGGGCTGGGGCCAACGTCCTGACTTTC. Translated, it gives CASSITAGAGANVLTF.